The next 3 T cell receptor beta chains were all read from a single sample in a study of cytomegalovirus exposure and HLA in healthy donors. PCR primers comprised 60 Vbeta and 13 Jbeta primers. Repertoires were generated with immunoSEQ multiplex PCR, while TCRdb's copy carries only in-frame clones and drops some. This sample yields more than 110,000 clones, of which around 80% are seen a single time; 1.2% belongs to the top ten. The specimen was PBMCs. These receptor sequences come from a female donor in good health and CMV-seronegative.

This clone was recorded a few times. This chain links TRBV10-3 with TRBJ1-3, with a possible D match to TRBD1 (6 bases). The germline V and J ends were trimmed by 1 base and 0 bases, with 13 bases remaining between them. CDR1 ENHRY and CDR2 SYGVKD come from the germline V gene. The CDR3 loop spans 17 amino acids. CDR3: CAISEWDTMNSGNTIYF. The CDR3 DNA reads as TGTGCCATCAGTGAGTGGGACACGATGAACTCTGGAAACACCATATATTTT.

The chain employs TRBV19 and TRBJ2-2; D ambiguous. The CDR3 is 14 amino acids. CDR1 and CDR2 from the germline V gene are LNHDA and SQIVND (reference sequence). V shed 4 bases and J shed 3 bases, with 9 bases lying between them. In DNA, the CDR3 is TGTGCCAGTAGTACCCAAAAATACACCGGGGAGCTGTTTTTT. It yields the protein CASSTQKYTGELFF.

The chain is built from TRBV10-3 and TRBJ2-6; D is undetermined. From germline, CDR1 is ENHRY and CDR2 SYGVKD. V was clipped by 2 bases and J by 1 base, with 9 bases between them. The CDR3 runs to 16 residues. The CDR3 loop is CAISEPGSSGANVLTF. CDR3 in DNA: TGTGCCATCAGTGAGCCGGGTTCTTCTGGGGCCAACGTCCTGACTTTC.